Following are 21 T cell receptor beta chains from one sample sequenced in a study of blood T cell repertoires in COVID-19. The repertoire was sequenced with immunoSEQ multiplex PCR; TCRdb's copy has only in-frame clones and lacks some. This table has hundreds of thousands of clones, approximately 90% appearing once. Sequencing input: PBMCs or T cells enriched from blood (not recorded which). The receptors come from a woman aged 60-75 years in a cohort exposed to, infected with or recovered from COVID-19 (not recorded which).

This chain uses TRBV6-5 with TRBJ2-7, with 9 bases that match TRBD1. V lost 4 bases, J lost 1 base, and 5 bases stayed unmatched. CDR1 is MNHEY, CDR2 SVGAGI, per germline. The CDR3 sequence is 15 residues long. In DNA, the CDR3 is TGTGCCAGCAGTTTGTACGGGACAGGGTCCTACGAGCAGTACTTC. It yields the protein CASSLYGTGSYEQYF.

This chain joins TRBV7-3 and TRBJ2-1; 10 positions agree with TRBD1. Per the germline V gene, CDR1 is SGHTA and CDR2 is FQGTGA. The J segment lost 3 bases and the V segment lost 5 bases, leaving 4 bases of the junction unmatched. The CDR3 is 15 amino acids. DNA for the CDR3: TGTGCCAGCAGCCCAGGGACAGGGGACTACAATGAGCAGTTCTTC. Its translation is CASSPGTGDYNEQFF.

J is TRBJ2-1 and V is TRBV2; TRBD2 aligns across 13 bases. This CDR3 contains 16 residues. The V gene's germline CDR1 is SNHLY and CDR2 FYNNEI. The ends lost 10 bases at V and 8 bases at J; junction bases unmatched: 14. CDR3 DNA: TGTGCCACCACGGGACTAGCGGGGAAGGGGTGGGATGAGCAGTTCTTC. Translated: CATTGLAGKGWDEQFF.

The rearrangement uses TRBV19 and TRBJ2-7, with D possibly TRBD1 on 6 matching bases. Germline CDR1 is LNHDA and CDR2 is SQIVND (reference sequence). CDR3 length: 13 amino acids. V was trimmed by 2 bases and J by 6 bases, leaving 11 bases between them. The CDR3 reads CASSITTRGEQYF. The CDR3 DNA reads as TGTGCCAGTAGTATAACGACCAGGGGCGAGCAGTACTTC.

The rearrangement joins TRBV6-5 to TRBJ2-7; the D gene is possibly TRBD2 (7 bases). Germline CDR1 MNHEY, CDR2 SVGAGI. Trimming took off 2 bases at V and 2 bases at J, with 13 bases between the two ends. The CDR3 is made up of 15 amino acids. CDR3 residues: CASSYGGAKAYEQYF. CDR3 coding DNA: TGTGCCAGCAGTTACGGGGGGGCTAAGGCCTACGAGCAGTACTTC.

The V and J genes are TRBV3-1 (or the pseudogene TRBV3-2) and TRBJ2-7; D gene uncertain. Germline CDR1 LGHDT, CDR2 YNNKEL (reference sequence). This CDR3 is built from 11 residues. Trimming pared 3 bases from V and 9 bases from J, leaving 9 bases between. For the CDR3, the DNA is TGTGCCAGCAGCCAGGGCTTCGGGCAGTACTTC. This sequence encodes CASSQGFGQYF.

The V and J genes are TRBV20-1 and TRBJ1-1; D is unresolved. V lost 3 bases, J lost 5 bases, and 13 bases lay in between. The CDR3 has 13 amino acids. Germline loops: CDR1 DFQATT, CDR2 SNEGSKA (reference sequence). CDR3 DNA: TGCAGTGCTAGTGCCCATCCCGAGACTGAAGCTTTCTTT. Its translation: CSASAHPETEAFF.

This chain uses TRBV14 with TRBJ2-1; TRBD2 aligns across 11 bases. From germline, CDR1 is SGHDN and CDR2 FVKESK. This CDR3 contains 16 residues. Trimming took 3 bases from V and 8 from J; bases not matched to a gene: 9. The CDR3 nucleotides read TGTGCCAGCAGCCACATAGCGGGAGGGATCGGTGATGAGCAGTTCTTC. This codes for CASSHIAGGIGDEQFF.

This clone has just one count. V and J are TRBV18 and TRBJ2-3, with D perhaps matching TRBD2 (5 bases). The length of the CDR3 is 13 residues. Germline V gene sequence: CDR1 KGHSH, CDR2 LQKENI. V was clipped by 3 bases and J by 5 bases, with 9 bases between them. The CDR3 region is CASSPRARDTQYF. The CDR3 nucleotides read TGTGCCAGCTCACCGCGGGCTAGAGATACGCAGTATTTT.

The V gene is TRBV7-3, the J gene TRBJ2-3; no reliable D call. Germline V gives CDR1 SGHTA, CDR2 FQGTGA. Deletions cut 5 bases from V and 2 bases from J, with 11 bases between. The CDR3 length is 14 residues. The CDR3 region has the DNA TGTGCCAGCAGCCTCCACAGCTCCACAGATACGCAGTATTTT. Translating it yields CASSLHSSTDTQYF.

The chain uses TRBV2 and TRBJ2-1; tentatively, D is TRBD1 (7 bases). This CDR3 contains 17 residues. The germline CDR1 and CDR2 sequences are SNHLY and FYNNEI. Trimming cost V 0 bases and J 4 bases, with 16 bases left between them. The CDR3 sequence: CASSEALAGQMYNEQFF. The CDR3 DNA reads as TGTGCCAGCAGTGAAGCGCTTGCGGGACAGATGTACAATGAGCAGTTCTTC. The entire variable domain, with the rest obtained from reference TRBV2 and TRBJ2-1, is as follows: EPEVTQTPSHQVTQMGQEVILRCVPISNHLYFYWYRQILGQKVEFLVSFYNNEISEKSEIFDDQFSVERPDGSNFTLKIRSTKLEDSAMYFCASSEALAGQMYNEQFFGPGTRLTVL.

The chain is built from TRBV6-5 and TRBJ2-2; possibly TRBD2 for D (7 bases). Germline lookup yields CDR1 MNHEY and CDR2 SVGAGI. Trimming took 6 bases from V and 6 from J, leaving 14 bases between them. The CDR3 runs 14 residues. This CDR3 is CASSKGGGAGELFF. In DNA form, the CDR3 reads TGTGCCAGCAGCAAGGGGGGGGGCGCCGGGGAGCTGTTTTTT.

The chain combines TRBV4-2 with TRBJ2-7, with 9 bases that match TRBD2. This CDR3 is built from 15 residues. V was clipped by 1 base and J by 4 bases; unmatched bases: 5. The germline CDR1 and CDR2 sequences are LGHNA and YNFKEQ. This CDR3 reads CASSQVRLAGYEQYF. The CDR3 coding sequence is TGTGCCAGCAGCCAAGTTCGCCTAGCGGGGTACGAGCAGTACTTC.

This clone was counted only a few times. For the CDR3, the DNA is TGTGCCAGCAGCGTAGCTACGGAGGGGGCTAGCGGGAGTAAGCAGTACTTC. Encoded protein: CASSVATEGASGSKQYF. J is TRBJ2-7 and V is TRBV9; 10 positions agree with TRBD2. V gave up 0 bases and J gave up 8 bases; unmatched junction bases: 14. CDR1 is SGDLS, CDR2 YYNGEE, per germline. The CDR3 runs to 17 residues.

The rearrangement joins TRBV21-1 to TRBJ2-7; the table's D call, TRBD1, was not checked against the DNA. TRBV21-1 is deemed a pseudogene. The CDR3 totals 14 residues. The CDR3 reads CASSSRDRAYEQYF. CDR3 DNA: TGTGCCAGCAGCAGCCGGGACAGGGCCTACGAGCAGTACTTC.

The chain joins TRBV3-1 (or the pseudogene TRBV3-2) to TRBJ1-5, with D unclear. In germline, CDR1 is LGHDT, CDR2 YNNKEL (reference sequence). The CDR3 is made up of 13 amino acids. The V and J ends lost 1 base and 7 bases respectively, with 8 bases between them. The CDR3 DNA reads TGTGCCAGCAGCCAAGGGAGGGCGCAGCCCCAGCATTTT. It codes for CASSQGRAQPQHF.

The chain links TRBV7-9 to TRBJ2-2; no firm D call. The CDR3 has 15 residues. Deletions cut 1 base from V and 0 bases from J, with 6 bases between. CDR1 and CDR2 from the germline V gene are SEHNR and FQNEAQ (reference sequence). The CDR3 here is CASSLGSPNTGELFF. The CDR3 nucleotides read TGTGCCAGCAGCTTAGGAAGCCCGAACACCGGGGAGCTGTTTTTT.

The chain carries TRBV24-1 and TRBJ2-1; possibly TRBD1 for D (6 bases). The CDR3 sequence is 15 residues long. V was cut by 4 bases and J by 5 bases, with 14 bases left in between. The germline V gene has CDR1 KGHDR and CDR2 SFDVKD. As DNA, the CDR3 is TGTGCCACCAGTGACCCCGGACAGAAGAACAATGAGCAGTTCTTC. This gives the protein CATSDPGQKNNEQFF.

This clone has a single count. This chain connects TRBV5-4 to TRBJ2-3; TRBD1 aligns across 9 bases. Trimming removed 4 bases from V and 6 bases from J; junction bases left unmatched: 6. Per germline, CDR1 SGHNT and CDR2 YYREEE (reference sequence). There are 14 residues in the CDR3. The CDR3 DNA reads TGTGCCAGCAGCCTTGGGACAGGGTTGGATACGCAGTATTTT. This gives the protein CASSLGTGLDTQYF.

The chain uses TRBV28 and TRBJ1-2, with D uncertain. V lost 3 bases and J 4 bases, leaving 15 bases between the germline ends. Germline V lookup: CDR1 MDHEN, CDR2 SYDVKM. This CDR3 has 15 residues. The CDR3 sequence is CASSLPERGLYGYTF. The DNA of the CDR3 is TGTGCCAGCAGTTTGCCAGAGCGAGGCCTCTATGGCTACACCTTC.

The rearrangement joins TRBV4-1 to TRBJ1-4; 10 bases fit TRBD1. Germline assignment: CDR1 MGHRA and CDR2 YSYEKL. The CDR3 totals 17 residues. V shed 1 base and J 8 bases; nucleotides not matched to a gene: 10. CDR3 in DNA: TGCGCCAGCAGCCAAGGACCACGACAGGGGGCGGGAGAAAAACTGTTTTTT. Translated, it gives CASSQGPRQGAGEKLFF.